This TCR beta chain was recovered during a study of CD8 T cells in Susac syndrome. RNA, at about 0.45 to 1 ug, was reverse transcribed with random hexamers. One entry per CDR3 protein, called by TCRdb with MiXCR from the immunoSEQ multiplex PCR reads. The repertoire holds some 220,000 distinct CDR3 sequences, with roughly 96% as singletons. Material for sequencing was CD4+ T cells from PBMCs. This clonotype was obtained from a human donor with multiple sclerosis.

The CDR3 sequence: CASWTAASNGYTF. The CDR3 region has the DNA TGTGCCAGCTGGACAGCCGCTAGCAATGGCTACACCTTC. The genes are TRBV27 and TRBJ1-2, with D possibly being TRBD1 (6 bases). Germline V gene data show CDR1 as MNHEY and CDR2 as SMNVEV (reference sequence). V lost 8 bases and J 6 bases, leaving 16 bases between the germline ends. This CDR3 is built from 13 residues.